This is a list of T cell receptor beta chains from one sample in a study of control samples from healthy donors and cancer patients. Only in-frame clones appear in the TCRdb table, and some are missing; sequencing was by immunoSEQ multiplex PCR. The table records 120,000 or so clones, around 94% of them present only once. Sequenced: PBMCs. These receptors all come from an elderly man with head and neck cancer. The CDR3 runs from the conserved cysteine through the conserved F or W. The D gene is left open where the match is weak. Clone size, where shown, is once, few, many, or a class for clones that have expanded.

>TRBJ2-7|.|TRBD1|TRBV19
CASSRTGNSYEQYF
TGTGCCAGTAGCCGGACAGGGAACTCCTACGAGCAGTACTTC
>TRBJ1-6|few|.|TRBV7-9
CASSPEWSSYNSPLHF
TGTGCCAGCAGCCCCGAATGGAGCTCCTATAATTCACCCCTCCACTTT
>TRBJ1-2|.|TRBD1|TRBV6-5
CASSQPGQVYGYTF
TGTGCCAGCAGTCAGCCGGGACAGGTATATGGCTACACCTTC
>TRBJ2-7|few|.|TRBV12-3/TRBV12-4
CASSLVSYSEQYF
TGTGCCAGCAGTTTAGTAAGTTACTCCGAGCAGTACTTC
>TRBJ2-7|.|.|TRBV28
CASSPGQYEQYF
TGTGCCAGCAGTCCCGGACAGTACGAGCAGTACTTC
>TRBJ2-3|.|.|TRBV24-1
CAIVPGRKDTQYF
TGTGCCATCGTCCCAGGGCGTAAAGATACGCAGTATTTT
>TRBJ2-2|.|.|TRBV6-1
CASSAIPPHKYRHGELFF
TGTGCCAGCAGTGCGATACCCCCTCACAAGTACCGCCACGGGGAGCTGTTTTTT
>TRBJ1-3|.|.|TRBV7-9
CASSFSRGDSGNTIYF
TGTGCCAGCAGCTTTAGCCGGGGGGACTCTGGAAACACCATATATTTT
>TRBJ2-7|.|TRBD2|TRBV5-1
CASRTSGTYEQYF
TGCGCCAGCAGGACTAGCGGTACCTACGAGCAGTACTTC
>TRBJ2-2|.|.|TRBV28
CASSSYRDTGELFF
TGTGCCAGCAGTTCGTACAGGGACACCGGGGAGCTGTTTTTT
>TRBJ2-7|.|TRBD1|TRBV7-2
CASSNGQGSYEQYF
TGTGCCAGCAGCAACGGACAGGGGTCCTACGAGCAGTACTTC
>TRBJ2-7|.|.|TRBV7-9
CASSPLYEQYF
TGTGCCAGCAGCCCCCTTTACGAGCAGTACTTC
>TRBJ1-1|.|.|TRBV5-1
CASSTTPLGRGRANTEAFF
TGCGCCAGCAGCACAACGCCACTGGGACGGGGGAGGGCGAACACTGAAGCTTTCTTT
>TRBJ1-3|.|.|TRBV10-2
CASSEVTGNTIYF
TGCGCCAGCAGTGAGGTAACTGGAAACACCATATATTTT
>TRBJ2-1|.|TRBD2|TRBV3-1/TRBV3-2
CASSQRLASYNEQFF
TGTGCCAGCAGCCAACGACTAGCCTCCTACAATGAGCAGTTCTTC
>TRBJ1-2|.|TRBD1|TRBV29-1
CSVDGTVEGYTF
TGCAGCGTGGACGGGACAGTCGAGGGCTACACCTTC
>TRBJ1-4|.|.|TRBV6-1
CASSETGVSEKLFF
TGTGCCAGCAGTGAAACGGGGGTTAGCGAAAAACTGTTTTTT
>TRBJ2-1|.|TRBD2|TRBV4-1
CASGRREASYNEQFF
TGCGCCAGCGGCAGACGGGAGGCGTCCTACAATGAGCAGTTCTTC
>TRBJ2-7|.|TRBD1|TRBV25-1
CASSEAGTGVYEQYF
TGTGCCAGCAGTGAAGCCGGGACAGGGGTCTACGAGCAGTACTTC
>TRBJ2-3|.|.|TRBV5-1
CASSLVESADDTDTQYF
TGCGCCAGCAGCTTGGTAGAATCAGCGGACGATACAGATACGCAGTATTTT
>TRBJ2-2|.|.|TRBV6-5
CASERQTNTGELFF
TGTGCCAGCGAGAGACAAACGAACACCGGGGAGCTGTTTTTT
>TRBJ2-5|.|.|TRBV9
CASSPRSAGALETQYF
TGTGCCAGCAGCCCCCGGTCGGCAGGGGCGTTAGAGACCCAGTACTTC
>TRBJ2-5|.|TRBD1|TRBV9
CASSVDRSQETQYF
TGTGCCAGCAGCGTGGACAGGAGCCAAGAGACCCAGTACTTC
>TRBJ2-7|.|.|TRBV18
CASSPHRAHEQYF
TGTGCCAGCTCGCCTCACAGGGCCCACGAGCAGTACTTC
>TRBJ1-5|.|.|TRBV6-6
CASSRLARGRGYQPQHF
TGTGCCAGCAGTCGCTTAGCTAGAGGTCGGGGTTATCAGCCCCAGCATTTT
>TRBJ2-7|once|TRBD2|TRBV5-4
CASSLDTGRVYEQYF
TGTGCCAGCAGCTTGGATACCGGGAGGGTCTACGAGCAGTACTTC
>TRBJ1-5|.|.|TRBV19
CASSPRDRELAQHF
TGTGCCAGTAGTCCCCGGGACCGGGAATTAGCCCAGCATTTT
>TRBJ2-2|.|.|TRBV4-1
CASSQDTLAPGELFF
TGCGCCAGCAGCCAAGATACCCTGGCCCCGGGGGAGCTGTTTTTT
>TRBJ2-7|once|.|TRBV4-1
CASSQSAGGSYEQYF
TGCGCCAGCAGCCAATCCGCAGGCGGCTCCTACGAGCAGTACTTC
>TRBJ1-1|.|.|TRBV5-4
CASSQPQENTEAFF
TGTGCCAGCAGCCAACCCCAGGAGAACACTGAAGCTTTCTTT
>TRBJ2-3|.|TRBD2|TRBV27
CASYGLAGGRDTQYF
TGTGCCAGCTACGGACTAGCGGGGGGAAGGGATACGCAGTATTTT
>TRBJ1-2|.|.|TRBV25-1
CASNKQGGGYTF
TGTGCCAGCAACAAACAGGGCGGTGGCTACACCTTC
>TRBJ1-2|.|.|TRBV6-5
CASSYDFRDSIRGYTF
TGTGCCAGCAGTTATGACTTCCGGGACTCTATCCGGGGCTACACCTTC
>TRBJ2-7|.|.|TRBV5-1
CASSLGSATGHGEQYF
TGCGCCAGCAGCTTGGGTTCTGCGACAGGCCACGGCGAGCAGTACTTC
>TRBJ1-5|.|.|TRBV19
CASSNPPGRINQPQHF
TGTGCCAGTAGTAATCCCCCGGGACGGATCAATCAGCCCCAGCATTTT
>TRBJ1-1|.|.|TRBV2
CASSRRVAAFF
TGTGCCAGCAGTCGCAGGGTGGCGGCTTTCTTT
>TRBJ2-1|.|.|TRBV9
CASSLADSSYNEQFF
TGTGCCAGCTCCCTAGCGGACAGCTCCTACAATGAGCAGTTCTTC
>TRBJ2-1|few|.|TRBV7-2
CASSLERGSGEQFF
TGTGCCAGCAGCTTAGAGAGAGGTAGTGGTGAGCAGTTCTTC
>TRBJ2-7|.|TRBD1|TRBV2
CASSEEGTGSDEQYF
TGTGCCAGCAGTGAAGAAGGGACAGGGTCGGACGAGCAGTACTTC
>TRBJ2-6|.|.|TRBV20-1
CSASGLSSGANVLTF
TGCAGTGCTAGTGGGCTATCATCTGGGGCCAACGTCCTGACTTTC
>TRBJ1-2|.|.|TRBV7-9
CASSLSEEGYTF
TGTGCCAGCAGCCTCTCCGAGGAGGGCTACACCTTC
>TRBJ2-5|.|.|TRBV5-1
CASSATSLQETQYF
TGCGCCAGCAGCGCGACTAGTCTGCAAGAGACCCAGTACTTC
>TRBJ1-2|once|.|TRBV12-3/TRBV12-4
CASKPGGVWGYTF
TGTGCCAGCAAACCGGGGGGGGTTTGGGGCTACACCTTC